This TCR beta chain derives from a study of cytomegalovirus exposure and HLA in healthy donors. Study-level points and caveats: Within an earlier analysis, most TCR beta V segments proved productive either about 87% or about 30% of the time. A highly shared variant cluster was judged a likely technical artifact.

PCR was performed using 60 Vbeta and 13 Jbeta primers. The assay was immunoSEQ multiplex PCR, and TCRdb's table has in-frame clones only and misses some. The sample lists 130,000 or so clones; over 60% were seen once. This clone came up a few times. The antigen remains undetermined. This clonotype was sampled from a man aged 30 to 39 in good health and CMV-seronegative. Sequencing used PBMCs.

The CDR3 DNA reads as TGCGCCAGCAGCCCAGGGGGCGTCACTGAAGCTTTCTTT. Translation gives CASSPGGVTEAFF. The chain joins TRBV5-1 to TRBJ1-1; 8 bases agree with TRBD1. The CDR3 runs 13 residues. V gave up 4 bases and J gave up 4 bases; unmatched junction bases: 3. Germline lookup yields CDR1 SGHRS and CDR2 YFSETQ.